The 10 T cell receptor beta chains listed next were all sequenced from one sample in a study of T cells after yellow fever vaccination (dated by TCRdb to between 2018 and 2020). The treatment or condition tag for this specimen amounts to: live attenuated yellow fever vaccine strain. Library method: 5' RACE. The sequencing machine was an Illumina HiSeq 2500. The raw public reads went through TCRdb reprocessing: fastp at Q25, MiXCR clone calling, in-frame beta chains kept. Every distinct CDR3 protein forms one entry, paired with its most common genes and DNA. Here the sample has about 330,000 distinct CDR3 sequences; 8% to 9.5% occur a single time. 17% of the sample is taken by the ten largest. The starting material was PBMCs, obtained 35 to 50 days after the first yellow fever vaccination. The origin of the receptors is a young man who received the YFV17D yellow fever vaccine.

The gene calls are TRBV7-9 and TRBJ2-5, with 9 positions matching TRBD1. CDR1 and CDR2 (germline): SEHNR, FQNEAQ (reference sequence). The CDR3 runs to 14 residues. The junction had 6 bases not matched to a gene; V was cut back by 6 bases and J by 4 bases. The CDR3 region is CASRKDRGPETQYF. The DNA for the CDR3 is TGTGCCAGCAGGAAGGACAGGGGTCCAGAGACCCAGTACTTC.

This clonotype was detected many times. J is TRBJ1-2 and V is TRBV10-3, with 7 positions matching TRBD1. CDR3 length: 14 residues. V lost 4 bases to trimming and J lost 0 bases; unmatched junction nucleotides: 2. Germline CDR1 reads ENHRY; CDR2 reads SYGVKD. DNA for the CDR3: TGTGCCATCAGTGGGACAGGCACTAACTATGGCTACACCTTC. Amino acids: CAISGTGTNYGYTF.

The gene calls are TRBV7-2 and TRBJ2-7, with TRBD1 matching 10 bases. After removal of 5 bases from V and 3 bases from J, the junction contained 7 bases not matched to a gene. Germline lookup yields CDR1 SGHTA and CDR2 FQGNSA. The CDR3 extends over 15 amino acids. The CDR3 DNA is TGTGCCAGCAGCCCGAGGGACAGGGGAGGCTACGAGCAGTACTTC. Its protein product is CASSPRDRGGYEQYF.

CDR3 loop: CASSSSLIRMDTQYF. The CDR3 nucleotides are TGCGCCAGCAGCTCAAGTTTAATAAGAATGGATACGCAGTATTTT. This chain connects TRBV5-1 to TRBJ2-3; D is uncertain. The CDR3 sequence is 15 residues long. Between the trimmed V and J ends, which lost 3 bases and 6 bases, there was a span of 17 bases. Germline CDR1 is SGHRS and CDR2 is YFSETQ.

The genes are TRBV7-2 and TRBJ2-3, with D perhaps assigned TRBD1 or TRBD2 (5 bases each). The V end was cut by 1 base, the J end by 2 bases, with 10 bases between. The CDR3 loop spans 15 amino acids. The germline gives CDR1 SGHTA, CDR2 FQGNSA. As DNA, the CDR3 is TGTGCCAGCAGCTTAGACCCGGGGCCCACAGATACGCAGTATTTT. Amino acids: CASSLDPGPTDTQYF. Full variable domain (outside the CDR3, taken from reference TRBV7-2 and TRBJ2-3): GAGVSQSPSNKVTEKGKDVELRCDPISGHTALYWYRQSLGQGLEFLIYFQGNSAPDKSGLPSDRFSAERTGGSVSTLTIQRTQQEDSAVYLCASSLDPGPTDTQYFGPGTRLTVL.

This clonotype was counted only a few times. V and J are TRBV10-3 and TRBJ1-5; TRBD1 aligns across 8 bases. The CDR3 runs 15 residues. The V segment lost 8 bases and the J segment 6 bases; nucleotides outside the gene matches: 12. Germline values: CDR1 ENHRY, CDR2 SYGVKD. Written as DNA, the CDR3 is TGTGCCATCGGACCCTTGGACAGGGATGGTCAGCCCCAGCATTTT. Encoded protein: CAIGPLDRDGQPQHF.

The CDR3 here is CSAQTAQGIGTDTQYF. CDR3 bases: TGCAGTGCCCAAACGGCGCAGGGGATTGGCACAGATACGCAGTATTTT. V and J are TRBV20-1 and TRBJ2-3, with D possibly being TRBD1 (6 bases). V was shortened by 6 bases and J by 1 base, with 20 bases between the two germline ends. Germline CDR1 is DFQATT and CDR2 is SNEGSKA (reference sequence). The CDR3 runs to 16 residues.

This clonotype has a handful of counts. CDR3 DNA sequence: TGTGCCAGCAGGGGCCAGGGGGGCGGGGAGCACACTGAAGCTTTCTTT. The encoded protein is CASRGQGGGEHTEAFF. J is TRBJ1-1 and V is TRBV6-5; 7 positions agree with TRBD1. The CDR3 consists of 16 residues. Per germline, CDR1 MNHEY and CDR2 SVGAGI. The trim removed 6 bases at V and 3 bases at J, leaving 13 bases unmatched.

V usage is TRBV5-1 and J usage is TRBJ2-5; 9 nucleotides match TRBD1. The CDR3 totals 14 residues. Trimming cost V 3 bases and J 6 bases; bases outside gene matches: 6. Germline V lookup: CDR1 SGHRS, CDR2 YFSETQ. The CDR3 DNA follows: TGCGCCAGCAGCTCGGGACAGGGATTAAAGACCCAGTACTTC. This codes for CASSSGQGLKTQYF.

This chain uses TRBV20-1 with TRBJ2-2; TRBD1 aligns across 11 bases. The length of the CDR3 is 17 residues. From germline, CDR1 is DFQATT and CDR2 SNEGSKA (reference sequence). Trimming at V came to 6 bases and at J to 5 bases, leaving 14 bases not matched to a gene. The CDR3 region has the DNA TGCAGTGCCAATGGACAGGGGGCTAGCCCGGGGACCGGGGAGCTGTTTTTT. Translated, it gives CSANGQGASPGTGELFF.